These T cell receptor beta chains were read from a single sample in a study of cytomegalovirus exposure and HLA in healthy donors. Clones were read by immunoSEQ multiplex PCR, and TCRdb kept only the in-frame ones, dropping some. The sample includes about 130,000 clones, 75% to 85% of them seen just once. Sequencing was carried out using PBMCs. Receptors originate from a girl aged 2-10 years in good health and CMV-seronegative. Both conserved end residues are part of each CDR3. D genes are given only for firm matches. Size is omitted from some rows. Given values are once, few, many or a class for expanded clones.

clone_size	d_call	v_call	j_call	cdr3_aa	cdr3_nt
NA	TRBD1	TRBV7-9	TRBJ1-2	CASSFRSLGTGVYGYTF	TGTGCCAGCAGCTTTAGGTCCTTGGGGACAGGCGTCTATGGCTACACCTTC
NA	NA	TRBV27	TRBJ2-1	CASSLSGQGIYNEQFF	TGTGCCAGCAGTTTAAGCGGTCAGGGGATTTACAATGAGCAGTTCTTC
NA	NA	TRBV12-5	TRBJ2-3	CASGPTSPSTDTQYF	TGTGCTAGTGGTCCGACTAGTCCGTCCACAGATACGCAGTATTTT
NA	NA	TRBV7-2	TRBJ2-6	CASSLMVGGASGANVLTF	TGTGCCAGCAGCCTCATGGTGGGGGGGGCCTCTGGGGCCAACGTCCTGACTTTC
once	NA	TRBV18	TRBJ1-4	CASSRVWTDLNEKLFF	TGTGCCAGCTCACGAGTCTGGACAGATTTAAATGAAAAACTGTTTTTT
NA	TRBD1	TRBV6-5	TRBJ1-2	CASRRQGARNYGYTF	TGTGCCAGCAGACGACAGGGGGCAAGGAACTATGGCTACACCTTC
NA	TRBD1	TRBV5-6	TRBJ2-1	CASSFWDRIHSNEQFF	TGTGCCAGCAGCTTTTGGGACAGAATCCACTCCAATGAGCAGTTCTTC
NA	TRBD2	TRBV18	TRBJ2-3	CASSRDSEAGVTDTQYF	TGTGCCAGCTCCCGCGATTCTGAAGCGGGGGTGACAGATACGCAGTATTTT
once	NA	TRBV28	TRBJ2-7	CASSLLQGSYEQYF	TGTGCCAGCAGTTTATTACAGGGTTCCTACGAGCAGTACTTC
once	TRBD2	TRBV11-2	TRBJ2-3	CASSLGILAGGPSDTQYF	TGTGCCAGCAGCTTAGGGATACTAGCGGGAGGGCCCTCGGATACGCAGTATTTT
NA	NA	TRBV27	TRBJ1-4	CASTQGGGKLFF	TGTGCCAGCACACAGGGAGGGGGAAAACTGTTTTTT
NA	NA	TRBV5-4	TRBJ2-3	CASSLVTLGDTQYF	TGTGCCAGCAGCTTGGTTACGTTGGGCGATACGCAGTATTTT